Listed below are T cell receptor beta chains from one sample, sequenced in a study of Ad26.COV2.S vaccination and SARS-CoV-2 variants. Clones were read by immunoSEQ multiplex PCR, and TCRdb kept only the in-frame ones, dropping some. The sample holds hundreds of thousands of clones; more than 80% are singletons and the top ten take about 1.5%. The sample was peripheral blood, taken in a trial of Ad26.COV2.S vaccine versus placebo. All receptors derive from a person between 18 and 60 years old who received the Ad26.COV2.S COVID-19 vaccine or a placebo. Both conserved end residues are part of each CDR3. The D gene is left open where the match is weak. Rows may omit the clone size; those that give it use once, few, many or a size class.

NA,TRBJ1-5,NA,TRBV2,CASSDPNQPQHF,TGTGCCAGCAGTGACCCCAATCAGCCCCAGCATTTT
NA,TRBJ2-1,medium-sized,TRBV10-1,CASMRGEQFF,TGCGCCAGCATGAGAGGTGAGCAGTTCTTC
TRBD2,TRBJ2-1,NA,TRBV30,CAWNGGGLAGGPEQFF,TGTGCCTGGAACGGGGGAGGGCTAGCGGGAGGGCCCGAGCAGTTCTTC
NA,TRBJ1-4,many,TRBV7-2,CASRTATNEKLFF,TGTGCCAGCCGGACAGCAACTAATGAAAAACTGTTTTTT
TRBD1,TRBJ1-4,NA,TRBV2,CASGRTGKSEKLFF,TGTGCCAGCGGCAGGACAGGGAAATCTGAAAAACTGTTTTTT
TRBD1,TRBJ2-3,NA,TRBV7-3,CASSSPGQGPSTDTQYF,TGTGCCAGCAGCTCTCCCGGACAGGGCCCTAGCACAGATACGCAGTATTTT
NA,TRBJ1-5,NA,TRBV5-4,CASSLGGGQLNQPQHF,TGTGCCAGCAGCTTGGGGGGTGGGCAACTCAATCAGCCCCAGCATTTT
NA,TRBJ2-7,NA,TRBV2,CASSGGRSREQYF,TGTGCCAGCAGTGGCGGACGCTCGCGCGAGCAGTACTTC
NA,TRBJ2-5,NA,TRBV3-1/TRBV3-2,CASSQDYGVQQETQYF,TGTGCCAGCAGCCAAGATTATGGGGTGCAGCAAGAGACCCAGTACTTC
NA,TRBJ1-3,NA,TRBV5-1,CASSLGSFSGNTIYF,TGCGCCAGCAGCTTGGGTTCTTTTTCTGGAAACACCATATATTTT
NA,TRBJ2-3,NA,TRBV7-2,CASSPYGDTQYF,TGTGCCAGCAGCCCGTATGGAGATACGCAGTATTTT
NA,TRBJ1-2,once,TRBV4-1,CASSQESWGGGLGGYTF,TGCGCCAGCAGCCAAGAAAGTTGGGGGGGTGGCCTGGGAGGCTACACCTTC
NA,TRBJ2-3,NA,TRBV11-2,CASSLGQVRDTQYF,TGTGCCAGCAGCTTAGGTCAGGTTCGAGATACGCAGTATTTT
NA,TRBJ1-5,NA,TRBV18,CASSPPGGLDQPQHF,TGTGCCAGCTCACCACCGGGGGGTCTCGATCAGCCCCAGCATTTT
TRBD2,TRBJ2-1,NA,TRBV19,CASSIVLSGRGNNEQFF,TGTGCCAGTAGTATAGTACTTTCCGGGAGGGGAAACAATGAGCAGTTCTTC
NA,TRBJ1-5,NA,TRBV5-5,CASSNTDQPQHF,TGTGCCAGCAGTAACACCGATCAGCCCCAGCATTTT
TRBD2,TRBJ2-1,once,TRBV9,CASSVVGGLANEQFF,TGTGCCAGCAGCGTAGTAGGTGGACTAGCCAATGAGCAGTTCTTC
TRBD1,TRBJ1-1,NA,TRBV3-1/TRBV3-2,CASSQDRTGGTFF,TGTGCCAGCAGCCAAGATAGGACAGGTGGCACTTTCTTT
TRBD1,TRBJ2-7,NA,TRBV19,CASSTPRDRGSYEQYF,TGTGCCAGTAGTACCCCCCGGGACAGGGGTTCCTACGAGCAGTACTTC
NA,TRBJ1-2,NA,TRBV25-1,CASSGQAYYGYTF,TGTGCCAGCAGTGGGCAGGCCTACTATGGCTACACCTTC
NA,TRBJ1-1,NA,TRBV27,CASSLFGVVGSTEAFF,TGTGCCAGCAGTTTATTCGGGGTCGTAGGGAGCACTGAAGCTTTCTTT
NA,TRBJ1-1,few,TRBV30,CAWSVDFRGTEAFF,TGTGCCTGGAGTGTTGACTTTAGGGGGACTGAAGCTTTCTTT
NA,TRBJ2-5,NA,TRBV6-5,CASSYTRQGRGETQYF,TGTGCCAGCAGTTACACTCGCCAGGGGCGAGGGGAGACCCAGTACTTC
NA,TRBJ2-4,NA,TRBV5-1,CASSLEPLAKNIQYF,TGCGCCAGCAGCTTGGAGCCTCTAGCCAAAAACATTCAGTACTTC
NA,TRBJ1-2,NA,TRBV6-4,CASSIDSFYGYTF,TGTGCCAGCAGTATCGACAGTTTCTATGGCTACACCTTC
TRBD1,TRBJ1-5,few,TRBV7-6,CASSPGQGLSQPQHF,TGTGCCAGCAGCCCGGGACAGGGGCTGAGTCAGCCCCAGCATTTT
NA,TRBJ2-3,NA,TRBV27,CASSFRGGLGTDTQYF,TGTGCCAGCAGTTTCCGGGGCGGGCTTGGCACAGATACGCAGTATTTT
NA,TRBJ1-6,NA,TRBV6-2/TRBV6-3,CASSYSALSNSPLHF,TGTGCCAGCAGTTACTCCGCTCTCAGTAATTCACCCCTCCACTTT
NA,TRBJ2-1,NA,TRBV19,CASQHNQGDYEQFF,TGTGCCAGTCAGCACAATCAGGGGGACTATGAGCAGTTCTTC
TRBD1,TRBJ2-2,NA,TRBV5-8,CASSHVGTGRLDDTGELFF,TGTGCCAGCAGCCACGTAGGGACAGGTCGGTTGGACGACACCGGGGAGCTGTTTTTT
NA,TRBJ2-3,NA,TRBV21-1,CASSKAGSDTQYF,TGTGCCAGCAGCAAAGCGGGTTCAGATACGCAGTATTTT
TRBD1,TRBJ1-2,NA,TRBV30,CAWSRTDRSNYGYTF,TGTGCCTGGAGTCGGACGGACAGGTCAAACTATGGCTACACCTTC
NA,TRBJ1-6,NA,TRBV10-3,CAISDTGSNSPLHF,TGTGCCATCAGTGATACAGGGAGTAATTCACCCCTCCACTTT
TRBD2,TRBJ2-5,NA,TRBV14,CASSPLLAGEETQYF,TGTGCCAGCAGCCCCTTACTAGCGGGAGAAGAGACCCAGTACTTC
TRBD2,TRBJ2-1,NA,TRBV5-4,CASRPGGSGEREQFF,TGTGCCAGCAGACCCGGGGGTAGCGGGGAACGGGAGCAGTTCTTC
NA,TRBJ1-2,NA,TRBV2,CASKGMTGDYGYTF,TGTGCCAGCAAGGGGATGACCGGGGACTATGGCTACACCTTC
NA,TRBJ2-1,NA,TRBV7-9,CASSGDFGNNEQFF,TGTGCCAGCAGCGGGGACTTCGGGAACAATGAGCAGTTCTTC
NA,TRBJ1-1,few,TRBV7-8,CASSLGVGAMNTEAFF,TGTGCCAGCAGCTTAGGGGTGGGGGCCATGAACACTGAAGCTTTCTTT
NA,TRBJ1-1,NA,TRBV19,CASSLPTDWNTEAFF,TGTGCCAGTAGTCTACCGACCGACTGGAACACTGAAGCTTTCTTT
TRBD1,TRBJ1-5,NA,TRBV7-2,CASSKVQGTNQPQHF,TGTGCCAGCAGCAAAGTACAGGGGACCAATCAGCCCCAGCATTTT
TRBD1,TRBJ2-2,NA,TRBV10-3,CAARRDSPTGELFF,TGTGCCGCACGTCGGGACAGCCCCACCGGGGAGCTGTTTTTT
TRBD1,TRBJ1-3,NA,TRBV7-9,CASSLGTGVGNTIYF,TGTGCCAGCAGCTTGGGGACAGGGGTTGGAAACACCATATATTTT
TRBD2,TRBJ2-1,NA,TRBV5-1,CASSPPGTSGPFPYNEQFF,TGCGCCAGCAGCCCACCCGGGACTAGCGGGCCATTCCCTTACAATGAGCAGTTCTTC